This T cell receptor (beta chain) was observed in a study of post-analysis software for immune sequencing data. Study-level information: Relapsing-remitting, secondary progressive and progressive-relapsing multiple sclerosis were all included among the disease courses. Findings and caveats of the study: The study found significantly lower normalized Chao1 diversity in multiple sclerosis patients than in controls. Among several TRBV segments more frequent in patients than controls were TRBV5-6, TRBV5-1 and TRBV20-1. Clustering by F measure revealed strong co-clustering among samples prepared together in one batch.

Concerning this clonotype itself: The antigen is undetermined.

Unique molecular identifiers had been added to the TCR beta cDNA libraries. MiXCR was run by TCRdb on the PCR reads, yielding one entry per CDR3 protein. This table holds about 540,000 distinct CDR3 sequences, approximately 31% found once. The V gene's germline CDR1 is KGHSH and CDR2 LQKENI. CDR3 size: 15 residues. Deletions cut 2 bases from V and 12 bases from J, with 17 bases between. Sequencing was done on a sample of blood. The V and J genes are TRBV18 and TRBJ2-6, with a possible D match to TRBD1 (5 bases). The receptor was derived from a girl aged 2-17 years with multiple sclerosis. For the CDR3, the DNA is TGTGCCAGCTCACCAGGGGTTGTTAGGGGCTTCGTCCTGACTTTC. Encoded protein: CASSPGVVRGFVLTF.